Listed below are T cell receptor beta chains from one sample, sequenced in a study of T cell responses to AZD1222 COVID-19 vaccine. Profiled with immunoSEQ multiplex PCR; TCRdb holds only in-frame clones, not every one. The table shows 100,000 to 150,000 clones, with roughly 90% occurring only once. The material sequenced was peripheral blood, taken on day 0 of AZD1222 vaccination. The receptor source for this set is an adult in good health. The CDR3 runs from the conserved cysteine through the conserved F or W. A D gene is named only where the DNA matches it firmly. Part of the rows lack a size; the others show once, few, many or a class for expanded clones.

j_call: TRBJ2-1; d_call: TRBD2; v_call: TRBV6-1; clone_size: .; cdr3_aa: CASSARERGLSGIRNEQFF; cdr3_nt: TGTGCCAGCAGTGCCCGGGAACGGGGACTTAGCGGGATACGGAATGAGCAGTTCTTC
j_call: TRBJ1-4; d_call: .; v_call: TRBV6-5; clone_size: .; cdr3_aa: CASSLNKATNEKLFF; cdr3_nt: TGTGCCAGCAGTTTGAATAAGGCAACTAATGAAAAACTGTTTTTT
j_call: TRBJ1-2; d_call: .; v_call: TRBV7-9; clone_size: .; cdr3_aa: CASSPTLGGHTDYGYTF; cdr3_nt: TGTGCCAGCAGCCCTACCTTGGGGGGGCATACTGACTATGGCTACACCTTC
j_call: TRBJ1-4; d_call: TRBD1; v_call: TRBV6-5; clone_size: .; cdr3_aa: CASSSGQGLLNEKLFF; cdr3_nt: TGTGCCAGCAGTTCGGGACAGGGGTTACTAAATGAAAAACTGTTTTTT
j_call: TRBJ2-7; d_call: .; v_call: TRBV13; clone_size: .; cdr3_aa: CASSLGRGSYEQYF; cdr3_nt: TGTGCCAGCAGCTTAGGCCGAGGGTCCTACGAGCAGTACTTC
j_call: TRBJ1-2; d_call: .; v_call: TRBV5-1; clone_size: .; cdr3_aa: CASSLEFRGYGYTF; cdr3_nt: TGCGCCAGCAGCTTGGAGTTTAGGGGATATGGCTACACCTTC
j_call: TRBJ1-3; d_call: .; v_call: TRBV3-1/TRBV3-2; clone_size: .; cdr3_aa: CASTSTHSGNTIYF; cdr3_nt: TGTGCCAGCACCTCGACACACTCTGGAAACACCATATATTTT
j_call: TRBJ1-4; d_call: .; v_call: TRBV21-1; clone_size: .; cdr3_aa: CASSPLWVSLKMLDNEKLFF; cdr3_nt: TGTGCCAGCAGCCCCCTGTGGGTAAGTCTTAAGATGCTTGATAATGAAAAACTGTTTTTT
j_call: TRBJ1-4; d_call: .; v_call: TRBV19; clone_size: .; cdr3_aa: CASSWAATRSNEKLFF; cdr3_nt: TGTGCCAGTAGTTGGGCAGCAACACGATCTAATGAAAAACTGTTTTTT
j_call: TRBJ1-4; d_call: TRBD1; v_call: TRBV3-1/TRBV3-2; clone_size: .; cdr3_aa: CASSPGQGEKLFF; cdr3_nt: TGTGCCAGCAGCCCCGGACAGGGTGAAAAACTGTTTTTT
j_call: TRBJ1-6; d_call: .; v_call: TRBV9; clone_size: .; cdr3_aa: CASSDRDGHHNSPLHF; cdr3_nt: TGTGCCAGCAGCGACCGGGACGGACATCATAATTCACCCCTCCACTTT
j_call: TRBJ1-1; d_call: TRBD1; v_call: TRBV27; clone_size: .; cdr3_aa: CASSLNRGNEAFF; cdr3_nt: TGTGCCAGCAGTTTAAACAGGGGAAATGAAGCTTTCTTT
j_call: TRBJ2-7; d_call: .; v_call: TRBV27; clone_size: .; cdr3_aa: CASRQGRYYEQYF; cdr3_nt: TGTGCCAGCAGACAGGGAAGATACTACGAGCAGTACTTC
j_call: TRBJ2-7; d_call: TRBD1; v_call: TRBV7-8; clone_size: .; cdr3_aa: CASSLGQGGDEQYF; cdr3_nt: TGTGCCAGCAGCTTAGGACAGGGTGGGGACGAGCAGTACTTC
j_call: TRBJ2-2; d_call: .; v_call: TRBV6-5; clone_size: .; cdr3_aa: CASRGGGITTGELFF; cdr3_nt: TGTGCCAGCAGGGGTGGGGGAATTACCACCGGGGAGCTGTTTTTT
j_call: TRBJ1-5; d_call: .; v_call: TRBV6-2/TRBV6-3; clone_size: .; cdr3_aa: CASSHTRGSGDNQPQHF; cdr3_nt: TGTGCCAGCAGTCATACCCGCGGTTCAGGTGATAATCAGCCCCAGCATTTT
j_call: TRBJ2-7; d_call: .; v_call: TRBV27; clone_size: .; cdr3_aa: CASSLAQGLYEQYF; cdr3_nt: TGTGCCAGCAGTTTGGCGCAGGGTCTCTACGAGCAGTACTTC
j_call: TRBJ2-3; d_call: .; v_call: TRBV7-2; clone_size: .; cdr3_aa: CASSLGGGADTQYF; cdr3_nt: TGTGCCAGCAGCTTAGGCGGAGGGGCGGATACGCAGTATTTT
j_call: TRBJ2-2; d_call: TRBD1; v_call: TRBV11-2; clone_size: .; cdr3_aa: CASSRDRGTGELFF; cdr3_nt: TGTGCCAGCAGCCGGGACAGGGGAACCGGGGAGCTGTTTTTT
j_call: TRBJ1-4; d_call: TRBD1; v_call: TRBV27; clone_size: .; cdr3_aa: CASSPRNRGENEKLFF; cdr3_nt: TGTGCCAGCAGTCCCCGCAACAGGGGCGAAAATGAAAAACTGTTTTTT
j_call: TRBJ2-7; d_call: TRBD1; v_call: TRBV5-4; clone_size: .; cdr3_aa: CASSLDRGDEQYF; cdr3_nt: TGTGCCAGCAGCTTGGACAGGGGCGACGAGCAGTACTTC
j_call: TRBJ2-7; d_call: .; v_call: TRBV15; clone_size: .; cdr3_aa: CATSREVYGVRYEQYF; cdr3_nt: TGTGCCACCAGCAGAGAGGTTTACGGAGTAAGGTACGAGCAGTACTTC
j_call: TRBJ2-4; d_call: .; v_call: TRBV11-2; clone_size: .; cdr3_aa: CASSLDTSLAAKNIQYF; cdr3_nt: TGTGCCAGCAGCTTAGACACATCACTAGCAGCCAAAAACATTCAGTACTTC
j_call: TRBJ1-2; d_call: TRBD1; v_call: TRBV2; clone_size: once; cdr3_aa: CASTTRQGAYGYTF; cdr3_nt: TGTGCCAGCACCACTAGACAGGGGGCCTATGGCTACACCTTC
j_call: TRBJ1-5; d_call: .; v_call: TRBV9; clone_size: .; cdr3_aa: CASNSGPGSNQPQHF; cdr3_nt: TGTGCCAGCAATTCGGGTCCGGGGAGCAATCAGCCCCAGCATTTT
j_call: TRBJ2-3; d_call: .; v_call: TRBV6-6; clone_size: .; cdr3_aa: CASSYGQTSTDTQYF; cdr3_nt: TGTGCCAGCAGTTATGGGCAGACTAGCACAGATACGCAGTATTTT
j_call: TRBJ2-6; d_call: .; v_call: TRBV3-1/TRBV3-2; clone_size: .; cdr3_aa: CASSQEGDPYSGANVLTF; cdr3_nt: TGTGCCAGCAGCCAAGAAGGGGACCCATACTCTGGGGCCAACGTCCTGACTTTC
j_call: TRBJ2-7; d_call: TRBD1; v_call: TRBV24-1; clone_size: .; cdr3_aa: CATSDLRPPGQGNEQYF; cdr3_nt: TGTGCCACCAGTGATTTACGGCCCCCCGGACAGGGGAACGAGCAGTACTTC
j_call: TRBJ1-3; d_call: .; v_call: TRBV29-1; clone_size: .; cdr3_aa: CSAFFPSGNTIYF; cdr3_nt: TGCAGCGCTTTTTTCCCTTCTGGAAACACCATATATTTT
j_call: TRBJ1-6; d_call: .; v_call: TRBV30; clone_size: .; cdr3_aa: CAWSPSYNSPLHF; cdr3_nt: TGTGCCTGGAGTCCCAGTTATAATTCACCCCTCCACTTT
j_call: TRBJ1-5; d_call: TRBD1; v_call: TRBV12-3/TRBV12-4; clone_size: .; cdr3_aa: CASSRDRDQPQHF; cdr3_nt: TGTGCCAGCAGCCGAGACAGGGATCAGCCCCAGCATTTT
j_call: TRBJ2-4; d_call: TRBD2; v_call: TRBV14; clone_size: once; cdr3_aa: CASSPGLAGTKNIQYF; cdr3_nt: TGTGCCAGCAGCCCCGGACTAGCGGGGACCAAAAACATTCAGTACTTC
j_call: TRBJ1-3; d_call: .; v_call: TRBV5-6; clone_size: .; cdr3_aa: CASSLDSGNTIYF; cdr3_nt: TGTGCCAGCAGCCTCGACTCTGGAAACACCATATATTTT
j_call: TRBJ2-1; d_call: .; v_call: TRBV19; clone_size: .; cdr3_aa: CASSLAEGRGYNEQFF; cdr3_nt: TGTGCCAGTAGTTTAGCGGAGGGAAGGGGCTACAATGAGCAGTTCTTC
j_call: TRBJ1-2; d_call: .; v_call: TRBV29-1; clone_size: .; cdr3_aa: CSVEETWGSYGYTF; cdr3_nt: TGCAGCGTTGAAGAAACATGGGGTAGCTATGGCTACACCTTC
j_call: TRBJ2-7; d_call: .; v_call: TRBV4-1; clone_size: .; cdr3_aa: CASSQGDRTYEQYF; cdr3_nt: TGCGCCAGCAGCCAAGGCGACAGAACCTACGAGCAGTACTTC
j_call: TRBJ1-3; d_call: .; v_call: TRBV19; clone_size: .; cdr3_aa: CASTRNLSGNTIYF; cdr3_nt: TGTGCCAGTACTAGAAACCTCTCTGGAAACACCATATATTTT
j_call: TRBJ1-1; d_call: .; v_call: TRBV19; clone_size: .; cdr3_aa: CASSIWPREAFF; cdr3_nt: TGTGCCAGTAGTATTTGGCCGAGGGAAGCTTTCTTT
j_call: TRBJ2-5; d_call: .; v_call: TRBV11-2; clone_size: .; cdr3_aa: CASSYQGSGETQYF; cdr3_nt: TGTGCCAGCAGCTATCAGGGGTCCGGGGAGACCCAGTACTTC
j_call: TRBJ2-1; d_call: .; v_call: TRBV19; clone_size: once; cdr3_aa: CASSIRDEQFF; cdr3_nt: TGTGCCAGTAGTATTAGAGATGAGCAGTTCTTC
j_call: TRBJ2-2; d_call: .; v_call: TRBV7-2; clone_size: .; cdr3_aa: CASSLDSPGELFF; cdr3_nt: TGTGCCAGCAGCTTAGACAGTCCCGGGGAGCTGTTTTTT
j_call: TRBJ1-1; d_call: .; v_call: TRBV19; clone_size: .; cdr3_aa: CASSIVEGRTEAFF; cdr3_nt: TGTGCCAGTAGTATAGTAGAAGGGCGGACTGAAGCTTTCTTT
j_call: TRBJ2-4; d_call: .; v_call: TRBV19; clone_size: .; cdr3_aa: CASSTTGVTRAKNIQYF; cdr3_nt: TGTGCCAGTAGCACAACCGGGGTCACCAGGGCCAAAAACATTCAGTACTTC
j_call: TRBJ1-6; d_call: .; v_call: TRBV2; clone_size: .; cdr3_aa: CASSRTAVVNNSPLHF; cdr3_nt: TGTGCCAGCAGTAGGACCGCGGTGGTGAATAATTCACCCCTCCACTTT
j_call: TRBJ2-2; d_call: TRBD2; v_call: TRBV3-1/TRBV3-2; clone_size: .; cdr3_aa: CASSRGGFTGELFF; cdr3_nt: TGTGCCAGCAGCCGGGGGGGTTTCACCGGGGAGCTGTTTTTT
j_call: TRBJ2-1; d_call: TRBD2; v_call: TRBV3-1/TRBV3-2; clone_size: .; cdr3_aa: CASSQEVGLASNEQFF; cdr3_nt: TGTGCCAGCAGCCAAGAAGTGGGACTAGCGTCGAATGAGCAGTTCTTC
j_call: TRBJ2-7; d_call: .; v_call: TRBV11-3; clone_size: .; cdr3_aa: CASSSGTAPYEQYF; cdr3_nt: TGTGCCAGCAGCTCTGGGACCGCGCCCTACGAGCAGTACTTC
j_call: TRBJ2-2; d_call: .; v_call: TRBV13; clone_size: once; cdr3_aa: CASSEDGETGELFF; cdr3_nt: TGTGCCAGCAGCGAAGACGGGGAAACCGGGGAGCTGTTTTTT
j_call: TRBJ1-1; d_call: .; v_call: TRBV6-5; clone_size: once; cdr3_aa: CASSYRGNTEAFF; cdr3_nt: TGTGCCAGCAGTTACAGGGGGAACACTGAAGCTTTCTTT
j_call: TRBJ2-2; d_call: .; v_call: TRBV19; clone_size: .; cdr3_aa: CASSNLGQLGPGELFF; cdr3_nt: TGTGCCAGTAGTAATTTAGGACAGCTGGGCCCCGGGGAGCTGTTTTTT
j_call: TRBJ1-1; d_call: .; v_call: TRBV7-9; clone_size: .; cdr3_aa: CASSSPLRFGAFF; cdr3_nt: TGTGCCAGCAGCTCCCCGCTCAGGTTTGGGGCTTTCTTT
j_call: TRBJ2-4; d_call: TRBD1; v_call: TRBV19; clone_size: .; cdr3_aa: CASSIYRGVAKNIQYF; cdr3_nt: TGTGCCAGTAGTATTTACAGGGGGGTAGCCAAAAACATTCAGTACTTC
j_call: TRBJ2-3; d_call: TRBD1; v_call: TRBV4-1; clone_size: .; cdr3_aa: CASSHDGQGWTDTQYF; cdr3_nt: TGCGCCAGCAGCCATGATGGACAGGGTTGGACAGATACGCAGTATTTT
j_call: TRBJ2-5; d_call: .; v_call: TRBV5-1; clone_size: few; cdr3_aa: CASSFRAAGEETQYF; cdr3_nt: TGCGCCAGCAGCTTCAGGGCGGCCGGAGAAGAGACCCAGTACTTC
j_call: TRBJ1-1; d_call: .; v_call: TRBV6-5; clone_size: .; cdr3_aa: CASSYSITGDTEAFF; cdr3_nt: TGTGCCAGCAGTTACTCGATAACGGGGGACACTGAAGCTTTCTTT
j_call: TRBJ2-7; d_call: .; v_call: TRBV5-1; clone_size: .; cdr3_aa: CASSSSGSAYEQYF; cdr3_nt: TGCGCCAGCAGCTCGAGCGGGTCGGCCTACGAGCAGTACTTC
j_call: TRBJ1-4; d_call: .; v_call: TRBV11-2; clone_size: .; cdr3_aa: CASSLEGGSATNEKLFF; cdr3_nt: TGTGCCAGCAGCTTAGAAGGGGGGAGCGCCACTAATGAAAAACTGTTTTTT